A single sample gave rise to the 26 T cell receptor beta chains below, sequenced in a study of Ad26.COV2.S vaccination and SARS-CoV-2 variants. The treatment: some 20 received Ad26.COV2.S at low or high dose, single or two shots; five or six received placebo; per-sample allocation not given. Following the first vaccine or placebo injection, samples were taken on day 63. Sequencing used immunoSEQ multiplex PCR; TCRdb keeps in-frame clones, though not all of them. The profile shows 350,000 to 450,000 clones, over 75% of them singletons. The starting material was peripheral blood, obtained in a trial of Ad26.COV2.S vaccine versus placebo. These receptors all come from a person aged 18-65 years who received the Ad26.COV2.S COVID-19 vaccine or a placebo.

V is TRBV7-3 and J is TRBJ2-7; D unresolved. The V end lost 4 bases, the J end lost 0 bases, and 7 bases lay between the germline ends. CDR3 length: 13 amino acids. From germline, CDR1 is SGHTA and CDR2 FQGTGA. CDR3 bases: TGTGCCAGCAGCTCCGAGGCCTCCTACGAGCAGTACTTC. It specifies CASSSEASYEQYF.

The chain is built from TRBV19 and TRBJ1-2; tentatively, D is TRBD1 (5 bases). Trimming left V 9 bases short and J 4 bases short, with 18 bases between. CDR1 is LNHDA, CDR2 SQIVND, per germline (reference sequence). The CDR3 has 14 residues. Written as DNA, the CDR3 is TGTGCCAGCGGTTATCGGTCAGGGCCCTATGGCTACACCTTC. Translating it yields CASGYRSGPYGYTF.

This chain uses TRBV21-1 with TRBJ2-7. TRBV21-1 is a pseudogene locus. The CDR3 runs 10 residues. The DNA of the CDR3 is TGTGCCAGCAGCAAGGGTGGGGTCAACTTC. Translation: CASSKGGVNF.

This clone was seen once. V is TRBV7-8 and J is TRBJ1-2; TRBD1 is a possible D gene (6 bases). The CDR3 is 16 amino acids. Trimming cost V 5 bases and J 0 bases, with 16 bases left between them. CDR1 and CDR2 from the germline V gene are SGHVS and FQNEAQ. The CDR3 DNA reads as TGTGCCAGCAGCACTAATCAGGGGAGCTCTAACTATGGCTACACCTTC. This codes for CASSTNQGSSNYGYTF.

The chain has TRBV9 and TRBJ2-3; the match to TRBD1 covers 7 bases. Trimming removed 0 bases from V and 2 bases from J; junction bases left unmatched: 3. Looked up from germline, CDR1 is SGDLS and CDR2 is YYNGEE. This CDR3 is 15 amino acids long. The CDR3 loop reads CASSVEGQDTDTQYF. The CDR3 bases are TGTGCCAGCAGCGTAGAAGGACAGGACACAGATACGCAGTATTTT.

This clone was seen a handful of times. The chain has TRBV5-1 and TRBJ1-5; D unclear. CDR3 size: 15 residues. V gave up 0 bases and J gave up 0 bases, with 7 bases separating them. Germline CDR1 and CDR2: SGHRS and YFSETQ. The DNA for the CDR3 is TGCGCCAGCAGCTTGGTTCCAGATAGCAATCAGCCCCAGCATTTT. Its translation: CASSLVPDSNQPQHF.

This sequence joins TRBV15 and TRBJ2-3; 9 positions agree with TRBD1. CDR1 is LNHNV and CDR2 is YYDKDF in the germline V gene (reference sequence). Germline trimming cut 2 bases from V and 6 bases from J; bases unmatched to any gene: 6. The CDR3 consists of 15 residues. CDR3 in DNA: TGTGCCACCAGCAGAACAGGGGGCGCATCCGATACGCAGTATTTT. It encodes CATSRTGGASDTQYF.

This chain joins TRBV15 and TRBJ2-2; D unresolved. Trimming shortened V by 2 bases and J by 5 bases, and 6 bases separated the two germline ends. CDR1 is LNHNV and CDR2 is YYDKDF in the germline V gene (reference sequence). The CDR3 sequence is 13 residues long. The chain's CDR3 is CATSRPSTGELFF. The CDR3 DNA reads TGTGCCACCAGCAGACCTTCGACCGGGGAGCTGTTTTTT.

With respect to this clone: The identical CDR3 is also encoded by other nucleotide sequences in the sample. V and J are TRBV12-3 or TRBV12-4 and TRBJ1-5; D unresolved. The V end lost 4 bases, the J end lost 4 bases, and 5 bases lay between the germline ends. This CDR3 is built from 12 residues. CDR3 residues: CASSSPNQPQHF. The CDR3 nucleotides read TGTGCCAGCAGTTCTCCTAATCAGCCCCAGCATTTT.

The chain recombines TRBV30 with TRBJ2-2; a weak D match, TRBD2 (5 bases). The CDR3 has 14 residues. V lost 4 bases to trimming and J lost 1 base, with 10 bases between them. Germline CDR1 GTSNPN, CDR2 SVGIG (reference sequence). The CDR3 protein is CAWILRGNTGELFF. DNA of the CDR3: TGTGCCTGGATACTCCGGGGGAACACCGGGGAGCTGTTTTTT.

This clone was observed a single time. V is TRBV10-3 and J is TRBJ1-2; D remains ambiguous. Germline CDR1 and CDR2: ENHRY and SYGVKD. V lost 0 bases and J 4 bases, leaving 9 bases between the germline ends. The CDR3 is made up of 14 amino acids. The DNA for the CDR3 is TGTGCCATCAGTGAGTCTGGCGGATCCTATGGCTACACCTTC. Translated, it gives CAISESGGSYGYTF.

V usage is TRBV27 and J usage is TRBJ2-7, with D unclear. This CDR3 has 14 amino acids. V lost 6 bases to trimming and J lost 3 bases, with 15 bases between them. Per germline, CDR1 MNHEY and CDR2 SMNVEV (reference sequence). CDR3 nucleotides: TGTGCCAGCAGCCCTTACCTGGGCGGCTACGAGCAGTACTTC. Translating it yields CASSPYLGGYEQYF.

The chain has TRBV19 and TRBJ1-5; no firm D call. This CDR3 has 15 amino acids. CDR1 is LNHDA and CDR2 is SQIVND in the germline V gene (reference sequence). V was trimmed by 5 bases and J by 0 bases, leaving 11 bases between them. CDR3 amino acids: CASSFQVYSNQPQHF. CDR3 DNA: TGTGCCAGTAGTTTCCAGGTCTATAGCAATCAGCCCCAGCATTTT.

The chain employs TRBV4-2 and TRBJ2-3, with TRBD2 matching 10 bases. Unmatched junction bases numbered 3, after V lost 0 bases and J lost 0 bases. This CDR3 has 17 amino acids. Looked up from germline, CDR1 is LGHNA and CDR2 is YNFKEQ. As DNA, the CDR3 is TGTGCCAGCAGCCAAGAGACTAGCGGGTCAAGCACAGATACGCAGTATTTT. Protein: CASSQETSGSSTDTQYF.

The V and J genes are TRBV7-3 and TRBJ1-1; D gene uncertain. Germline V gives CDR1 SGHTA, CDR2 FQGTGA. The CDR3 covers 13 residues. V lost 5 bases and J 3 bases, leaving 10 bases between the germline ends. CDR3 protein: CASSPNTYTEAFF. The CDR3 coding sequence is TGTGCCAGCAGCCCCAATACTTACACTGAAGCTTTCTTT.

The V gene is TRBV10-1, the J gene TRBJ1-5; 7 bases fit TRBD1. V dropped 6 bases and J dropped 4; count of bases not matched to a gene: 3. The CDR3 spans 13 residues. Germline CDR1 and CDR2: WNHNN and SYGVQD (reference sequence). The CDR3 region has the DNA TGCGCCAGCAGCTCGACAGGGAATCAGCCCCAGCATTTT. Its translation is CASSSTGNQPQHF.

The chain uses TRBV7-9 and TRBJ2-7; TRBD1 is a possible D gene (5 bases). CDR3 length: 14 amino acids. Germline values: CDR1 SEHNR, CDR2 FQNEAQ (reference sequence). The germline V and J ends were trimmed by 4 bases and 6 bases, with 16 bases remaining between them. The CDR3 region has the DNA TGTGCCAGCAGCTCGACGCAGGGCCATGGCGAGCAGTACTTC. Residues: CASSSTQGHGEQYF.

CDR3 coding DNA: TGTGCCAGCACCCTGGGAGCAGGTCAAGAGACCCAGTACTTC. Translation: CASTLGAGQETQYF. J is TRBJ2-5 and V is TRBV7-9; the D gene is possibly TRBD2 (5 bases). Germline loops: CDR1 SEHNR, CDR2 FQNEAQ (reference sequence). V was clipped by 7 bases and J by 2 bases, with 14 bases between them. The CDR3 is 14 residues long. Looking up the rest from reference TRBV7-9 and TRBJ2-5 gives the full variable domain: DTGVSQNPRHKITKRGQNVTFRCDPISEHNRLYWYRQTLGQGPEFLTYFQNEAQLEKSRLLSDRFSAERPKGSFSTLEIQRTEQGDSAMYLCASTLGAGQETQYFGPGTRLLVL.

This clone was picked up one time. The J gene is TRBJ2-7, the V gene TRBV12-3 or TRBV12-4, with D possibly TRBD2 on 6 matching bases. The ends were cut back, 1 base at V and 7 bases at J, with 11 bases in the middle. The CDR3 runs to 13 residues. This CDR3 reads CASSLGEGLEQYF. Written as DNA, the CDR3 is TGTGCCAGCAGTTTAGGTGAGGGACTTGAGCAGTACTTC.

This chain uses TRBV19 with TRBJ1-6, with 7 bases matching TRBD1. V dropped 4 bases and J dropped 4; count of bases not matched to a gene: 22. The CDR3 loop spans 21 amino acids. Germline V gene sequence: CDR1 LNHDA, CDR2 SQIVND (reference sequence). The CDR3 region has the DNA TGTGCCAGTAGTAACGGCGGGAGCGGGACAGCAAGGGGCAGGTATAATTCACCCCTCCACTTT. Translating gives CASSNGGSGTARGRYNSPLHF.

This chain connects TRBV7-6 to TRBJ2-7, with D tentatively TRBD1 or TRBD2 (5 bases each). Germline CDR1 reads SGHVS; CDR2 reads FNYEAQ. CDR3 size: 13 residues. V shed 1 base and J shed 6 bases, with 10 bases lying between them. The CDR3 loop reads CASSLVNGAEQYF. The CDR3 DNA is TGTGCCAGCAGCTTAGTGAACGGGGCCGAGCAGTACTTC.

The rearrangement uses TRBV5-6 and TRBJ1-6; 8 positions match TRBD1. The V segment lost 0 bases and the J segment 15 bases; nucleotides outside the gene matches: 11. The germline gives CDR1 SGHDT, CDR2 YYEEEE. The CDR3 is made up of 15 amino acids. CDR3 coding DNA: TGTGCCAGCAGCTTGGGCGGGACAGGCCCTTTTGGCCTCCACTTT. Translating it yields CASSLGGTGPFGLHF.

This clone was detected only once. The chain combines TRBV7-9 with TRBJ2-2, with a weak D call TRBD1 (6 bases). The CDR3 has 16 amino acids. Looked up from germline, CDR1 is SEHNR and CDR2 is FQNEAQ (reference sequence). The V end lost 5 bases, the J end lost 5 bases, and 18 bases lay between the germline ends. The chain's CDR3 is CASSGRGPLITGELFF. For the CDR3, the DNA is TGTGCCAGCAGCGGCAGGGGTCCGCTGATAACCGGGGAGCTGTTTTTT.

The rearrangement uses TRBV11-1 and TRBJ1-4; no clear D. The CDR3 consists of 15 residues. The V gene lost 1 base and the J gene lost 7 bases, with 13 bases spanning the gap. Germline V gene data show CDR1 as SGHAT and CDR2 as FQDESV (reference sequence). CDR3 loop: CASSLEWPAGEKLFF. The CDR3 DNA follows: TGTGCCAGCAGCTTAGAGTGGCCCGCCGGTGAAAAACTGTTTTTT.

This clone has just one count. This rearrangement joins TRBV5-4 to TRBJ2-7; D may match TRBD1 or TRBD2 (5 bases each). Germline V gene data show CDR1 as SGHNT and CDR2 as YYREEE (reference sequence). V lost 4 bases to trimming and J lost 2 bases, with 16 bases between them. This CDR3 comprises 15 residues. In DNA form, the CDR3 reads TGTGCCAGCAGCCCCCCGGGACGGCCGGCCTACGAGCAGTACTTC. It specifies CASSPPGRPAYEQYF.

The chain combines TRBV7-2 with TRBJ2-7; D gene unclear. The CDR3 is 14 residues long. Trimming pared 1 base from V and 0 bases from J, leaving 7 bases between. Germline V gene sequence: CDR1 SGHTA, CDR2 FQGNSA. The CDR3 region has the DNA TGTGCCAGCAGCTTAGGTAGCAACTCCTACGAGCAGTACTTC. It translates to CASSLGSNSYEQYF. The full variable domain, its missing parts supplied by reference TRBV7-2 and TRBJ2-7, is GAGVSQSPSNKVTEKGKDVELRCDPISGHTALYWYRQSLGQGLEFLIYFQGNSAPDKSGLPSDRFSAERTGGSVSTLTIQRTQQEDSAVYLCASSLGSNSYEQYFGPGTRLTVT.